This T cell receptor beta chain originates from a study of graft-versus-host responses after intestinal transplantation. Looking at the study overall: Each recipient received anti-thymocyte globulin induction, then tacrolimus and steroids for 3 to 4 years.

Points from the study as a whole: Researchers found GvH clones in recipient marrow, and some showed up first in ileum or blood.

Sequenced by immunoSEQ multiplex PCR; TCRdb stores in-frame clones only, minus some. The data hold some 150,000 clones, with about nine tenths observed a single time. Germline V gene sequence: CDR1 LGHNT, CDR2 FRNRAP. This CDR3 spans 17 amino acids. The V end was cut by 3 bases, the J end by 1 base, with 18 bases between. A remark on this clone: What it binds is unknown.

The material sequenced was unstimulated CD4+ T cells sorted from spleen or lymph node cells, taken before intestinal transplant. This TCR was sampled from a human donor who received an intestinal transplant. This chain joins TRBV12-5 and TRBJ2-5; the D call may be TRBD1 or TRBD2 (5 bases each). The chain's CDR3 is CASGFAPGTALQETQYF. CDR3 in DNA: TGTGCTAGTGGTTTTGCCCCCGGGACGGCTCTCCAAGAGACCCAGTACTTC.